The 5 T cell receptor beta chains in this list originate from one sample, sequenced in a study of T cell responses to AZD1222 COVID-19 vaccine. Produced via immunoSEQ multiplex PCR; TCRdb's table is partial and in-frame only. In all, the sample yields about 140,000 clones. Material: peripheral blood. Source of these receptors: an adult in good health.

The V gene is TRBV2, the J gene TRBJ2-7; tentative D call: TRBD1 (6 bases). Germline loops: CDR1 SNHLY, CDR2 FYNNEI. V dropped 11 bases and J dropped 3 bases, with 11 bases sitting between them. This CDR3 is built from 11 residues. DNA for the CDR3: TGTGCCGGCGGACAGTACTACGAGCAGTACTTC. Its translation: CAGGQYYEQYF. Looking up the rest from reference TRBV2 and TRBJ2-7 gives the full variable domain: EPEVTQTPSHQVTQMGQEVILRCVPISNHLYFYWYRQILGQKVEFLVSFYNNEISEKSEIFDDQFSVERPDGSNFTLKIRSTKLEDSAMYFCAGGQYYEQYFGPGTRLTVT.

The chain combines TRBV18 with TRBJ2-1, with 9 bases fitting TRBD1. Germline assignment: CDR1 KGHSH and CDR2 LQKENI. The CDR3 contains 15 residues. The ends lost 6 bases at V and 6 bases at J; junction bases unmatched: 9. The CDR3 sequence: CASSLTGGSINEQFF. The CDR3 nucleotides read TGTGCCAGCTCCCTAACAGGGGGCAGTATCAATGAGCAGTTCTTC.

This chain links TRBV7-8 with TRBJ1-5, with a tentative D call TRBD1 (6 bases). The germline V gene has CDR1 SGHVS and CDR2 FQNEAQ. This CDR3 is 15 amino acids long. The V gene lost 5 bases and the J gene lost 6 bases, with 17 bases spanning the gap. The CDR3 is CASSPLTGIGQPQHF. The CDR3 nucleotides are TGTGCCAGCAGCCCTCTTACAGGGATCGGTCAGCCCCAGCATTTT.

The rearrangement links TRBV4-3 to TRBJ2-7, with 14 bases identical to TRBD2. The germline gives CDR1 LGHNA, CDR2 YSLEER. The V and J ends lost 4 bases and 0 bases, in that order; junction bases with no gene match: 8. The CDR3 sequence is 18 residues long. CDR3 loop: CASSLATSGGARSYEQYF. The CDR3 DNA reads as TGCGCCAGCAGCCTCGCGACTAGCGGGGGGGCCCGCTCCTACGAGCAGTACTTC.

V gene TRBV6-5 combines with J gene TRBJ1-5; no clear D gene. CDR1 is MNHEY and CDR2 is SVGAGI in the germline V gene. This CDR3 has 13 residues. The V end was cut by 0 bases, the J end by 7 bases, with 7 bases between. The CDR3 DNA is TGTGCCAGCAGTTACTCGGAAGGACAGCCCCAGCATTTT. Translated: CASSYSEGQPQHF.